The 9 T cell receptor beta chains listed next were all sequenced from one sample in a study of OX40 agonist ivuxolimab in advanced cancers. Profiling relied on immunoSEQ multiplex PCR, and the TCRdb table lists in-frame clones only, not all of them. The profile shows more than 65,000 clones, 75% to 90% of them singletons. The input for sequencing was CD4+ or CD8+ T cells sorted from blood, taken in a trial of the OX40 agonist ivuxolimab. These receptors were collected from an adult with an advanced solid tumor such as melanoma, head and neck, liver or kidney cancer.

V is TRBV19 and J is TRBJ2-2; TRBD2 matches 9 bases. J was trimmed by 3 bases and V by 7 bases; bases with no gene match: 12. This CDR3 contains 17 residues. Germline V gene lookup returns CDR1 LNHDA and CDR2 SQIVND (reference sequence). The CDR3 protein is CASTLQGLAGYTGELFF. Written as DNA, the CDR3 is TGTGCCAGTACCCTACAGGGGCTAGCGGGATACACCGGGGAGCTGTTTTTT. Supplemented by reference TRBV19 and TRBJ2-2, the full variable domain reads DGGITQSPKYLFRKEGQNVTLSCEQNLNHDAMYWYRQDPGQGLRLIYYSQIVNDFQKGDIAEGYSVSREKKESFPLTVTSAQKNPTAFYLCASTLQGLAGYTGELFFGEGSRLTVL.

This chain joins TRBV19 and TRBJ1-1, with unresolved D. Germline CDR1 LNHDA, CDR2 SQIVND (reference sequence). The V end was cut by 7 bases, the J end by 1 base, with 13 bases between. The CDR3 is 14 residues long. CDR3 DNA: TGTGCCAGTAAGTTCGAGACTCCGAACACTGAAGCTTTCTTT. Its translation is CASKFETPNTEAFF. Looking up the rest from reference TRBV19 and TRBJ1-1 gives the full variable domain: DGGITQSPKYLFRKEGQNVTLSCEQNLNHDAMYWYRQDPGQGLRLIYYSQIVNDFQKGDIAEGYSVSREKKESFPLTVTSAQKNPTAFYLCASKFETPNTEAFFGQGTRLTVV.

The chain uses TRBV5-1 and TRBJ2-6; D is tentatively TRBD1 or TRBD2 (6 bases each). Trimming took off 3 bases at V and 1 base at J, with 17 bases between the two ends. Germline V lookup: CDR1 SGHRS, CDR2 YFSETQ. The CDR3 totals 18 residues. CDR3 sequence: CASSSGQYGGSGANVLTF. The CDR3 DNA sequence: TGCGCCAGCAGCTCCGGACAGTACGGGGGATCTGGGGCCAACGTCCTGACTTTC.

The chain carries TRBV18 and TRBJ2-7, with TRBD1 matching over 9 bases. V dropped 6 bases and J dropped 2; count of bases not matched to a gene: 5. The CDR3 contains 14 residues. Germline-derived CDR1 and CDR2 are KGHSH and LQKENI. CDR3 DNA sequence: TGTGCCAGCTCCCCCGGGACAGGGACCTACGAGCAGTACTTC. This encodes CASSPGTGTYEQYF.

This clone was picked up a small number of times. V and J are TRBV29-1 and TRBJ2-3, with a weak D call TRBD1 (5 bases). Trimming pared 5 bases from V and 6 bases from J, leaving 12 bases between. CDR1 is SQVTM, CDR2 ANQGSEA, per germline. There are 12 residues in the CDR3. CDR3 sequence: CSVYNSGDTQYF. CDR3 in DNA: TGCAGCGTTTATAACTCAGGGGATACGCAGTATTTT.

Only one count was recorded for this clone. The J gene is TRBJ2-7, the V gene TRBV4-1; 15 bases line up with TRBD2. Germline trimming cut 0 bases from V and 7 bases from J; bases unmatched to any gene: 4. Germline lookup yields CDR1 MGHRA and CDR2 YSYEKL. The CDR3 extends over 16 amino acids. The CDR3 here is CASSQDGTSGRPEQYF. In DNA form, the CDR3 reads TGCGCCAGCAGCCAAGATGGGACTAGCGGGAGGCCGGAGCAGTACTTC.

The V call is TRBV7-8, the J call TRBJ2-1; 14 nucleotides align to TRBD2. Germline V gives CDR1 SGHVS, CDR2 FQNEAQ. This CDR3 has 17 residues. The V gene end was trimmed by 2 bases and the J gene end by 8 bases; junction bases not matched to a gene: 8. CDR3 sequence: CASSLKGTSGSKHEQFF. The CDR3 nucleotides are TGTGCCAGCAGCTTAAAGGGGACTAGCGGGAGTAAGCATGAGCAGTTCTTC.

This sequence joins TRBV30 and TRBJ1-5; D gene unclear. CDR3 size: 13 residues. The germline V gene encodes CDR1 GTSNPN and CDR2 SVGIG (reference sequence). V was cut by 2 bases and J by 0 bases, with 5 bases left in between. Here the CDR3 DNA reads TGTGCCTGGAGTACCACTAGCAATCAGCCCCAGCATTTT. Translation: CAWSTTSNQPQHF.

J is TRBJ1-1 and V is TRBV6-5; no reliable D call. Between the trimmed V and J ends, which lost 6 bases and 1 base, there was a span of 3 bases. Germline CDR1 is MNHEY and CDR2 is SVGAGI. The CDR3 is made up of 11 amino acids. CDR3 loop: CASRPNTEAFF. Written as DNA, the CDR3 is TGTGCCAGCAGGCCGAACACTGAAGCTTTCTTT.